A selection of T cell receptor beta chains follows, all from one sample in a study of cytomegalovirus exposure and HLA in healthy donors. This table comes from immunoSEQ multiplex PCR, and its TCRdb copy is limited to in-frame clones, with some not included. The data show 120,000 or so clones, about 90% seen once. Sequenced: PBMCs. These receptor sequences come from a man aged 40-49 years in good health and CMV-seronegative. Each CDR3 is given with its conserved first and last residue. The order of the fields is J gene, D gene, clone size, V gene, CDR3 length, CDR3 DNA, CDR3 protein. The D gene is left open where the match is weak. Expanded clones are given a class, and other clones once, few, many or no size at all.

TRBJ2-5 NA NA TRBV21-1 17 TGTGCCAGCAGCAGAAAGCCGACTAGTTTGGGGGGAGAGACCCAGTACTTC CASSRKPTSLGGETQYF
TRBJ1-1 TRBD1 few TRBV5-4 16 TGTGCCAGCAGCCCTCGTCCCGGGACAGAGAACACTGAAGCTTTCTTT CASSPRPGTENTEAFF
TRBJ1-5 NA NA TRBV5-8 18 TGTGCCAGCAGCTCCCGCGCCCGTTCTTTATATAGCAATCAGCCCCAGCATTTT CASSSRARSLYSNQPQHF
TRBJ2-3 NA NA TRBV7-6 13 TGTGCCAGCAGCTGGGACTTGCGAGATACGCAGTATTTT CASSWDLRDTQYF
TRBJ1-1 NA NA TRBV14 15 TGTGCCAGCAGCCAAGCCCCCGGGGGAGGGACTGAAGCTTTCTTT CASSQAPGGGTEAFF
TRBJ1-5 TRBD1 few TRBV5-1 15 TGCGCCAGCAGCTTGGGGGGGACAGGCAATCAGCCCCAGCATTTT CASSLGGTGNQPQHF
TRBJ1-2 NA NA TRBV19 13 TGTGCCAGTAGTGGCCAGGGCTCCTATGGCTACACCTTC CASSGQGSYGYTF
TRBJ2-3 NA NA TRBV2 17 TGTGCCAGCAGTGAATCTCTGGACTTCGGCCGGACAGATACGCAGTATTTT CASSESLDFGRTDTQYF
TRBJ1-1 NA NA TRBV5-4 17 TGTGCCAGCAGCTTTGCCAGGGGTGGAATGGGGAACACTGAAGCTTTCTTT CASSFARGGMGNTEAFF
TRBJ2-1 NA NA TRBV5-1 14 TGCGCCAGCAGCTTCCAGGGCGAAGGCAATGAGCAGTTCTTC CASSFQGEGNEQFF
TRBJ1-2 NA NA TRBV28 13 TGTGCCAGCAGTTTATCCAGTAACTATGGCTACACCTTC CASSLSSNYGYTF
TRBJ1-5 NA NA TRBV5-1 17 TGCGCCAGCAGCTTGAATCCGACAGATCGGAGCAATCAGCCCCAGCATTTT CASSLNPTDRSNQPQHF
TRBJ2-1 TRBD2 few TRBV7-9 13 TGTGCCAGCAGCTCAAGACTAGCCGATGAGCAGTTCTTC CASSSRLADEQFF
TRBJ2-5 NA NA TRBV7-3 13 TGTGCCAGCAGCTCGGACCCCGGAGGGACCCAGTACTTC CASSSDPGGTQYF
TRBJ2-5 TRBD1 NA TRBV2 16 TGTGCCAGCAGTGATATCGGGACAGGGTATCAAGAGACCCAGTACTTC CASSDIGTGYQETQYF
TRBJ1-5 NA NA TRBV30 12 TGTGCCTGGAACAGGGATGCCCAGCCCCAGCATTTT CAWNRDAQPQHF
TRBJ2-1 NA NA TRBV10-2 15 TGCGCCAGCAGAGTTGGAGCACTCTCCTACAATGAGCAGTTCTTC CASRVGALSYNEQFF
TRBJ2-1 NA NA TRBV2 13 TGTGCCAGCAGCGATCGGGACTTCAATGAGCAGTTCTTC CASSDRDFNEQFF
TRBJ1-2 TRBD1 NA TRBV6-1 15 TGTGCCAGCAGTGAAGCTCTCGGACAGGGAAAAGGCTACACCTTC CASSEALGQGKGYTF
TRBJ2-4 NA NA TRBV6-1 14 TGTGCCAGCAGTGAAGACGGAAGGGAGGACATTCAGTACTTC CASSEDGREDIQYF
TRBJ1-6 NA NA TRBV18 16 TGTGCCAGCTCACCACCGTCATCTGGGGGCGGTTCACCCCTCCACTTT CASSPPSSGGGSPLHF
TRBJ1-2 TRBD1 NA TRBV2 13 TGTGCCAGCAGGGGACAGGGAAACTATGGCTACACCTTC CASRGQGNYGYTF
TRBJ1-1 NA NA TRBV28 12 TGTGCCAGTACAGATCCGAACACTGAAGCTTTCTTT CASTDPNTEAFF
TRBJ1-1 NA NA TRBV29-1 12 TGCAGCGTCGGGGACAACTCGCCAAGGGCTTTCTTT CSVGDNSPRAFF
TRBJ1-1 NA few TRBV18 12 TGTGCCAGCTCACCAAAGAGACAGGAAGCTTTCTTT CASSPKRQEAFF
TRBJ1-6 TRBD1 NA TRBV9 15 TGTGCCAGCAGCGGACAGGGAAAGGATAATTCACCCCTCCACTTT CASSGQGKDNSPLHF
TRBJ1-1 NA NA TRBV4-2 12 TGTGCCAGCTCGGCGGAGAGCACTGAAGCTTTCTTT CASSAESTEAFF
TRBJ2-7 NA NA TRBV7-6 13 TGTGCCAGCAGCTTGGCAGGCCCCTACGAGCAGTACTTC CASSLAGPYEQYF
TRBJ1-3 NA NA TRBV6-5 15 TGTGCCAGCAGCAGGGGCCAAGCTCCTGGAAACACCATATATTTT CASSRGQAPGNTIYF
TRBJ1-4 TRBD1 NA TRBV19 13 TGTGCCAGCCGAGGACAGGGCGAAGAAAAACTGTTTTTT CASRGQGEEKLFF
TRBJ2-7 NA NA TRBV25-1 13 TGTGCCAGCAGTGAAACAGGGCCAAAGGAGCAGTACTTC CASSETGPKEQYF
TRBJ1-1 TRBD1 NA TRBV28 14 TGTGCCAGCAGTTCTACAGGGGAGGCCACTGAAGCTTTCTTT CASSSTGEATEAFF
TRBJ1-4 TRBD1 once TRBV5-1 16 TGCGCCAGCAGCGAGACAGGGGGCACAACTAATGAAAAACTGTTTTTT CASSETGGTTNEKLFF
TRBJ2-7 TRBD1 NA TRBV5-1 15 TGCGCCAGCAGCCAAGGGACAGGCGTAACCTACGAGCAGTACTTC CASSQGTGVTYEQYF
TRBJ1-1 NA NA TRBV18 15 TGTGCCAGCTCACCGAAGATCGGTACCACCCTAGGAGCTTTCTTT CASSPKIGTTLGAFF
TRBJ2-5 TRBD1 NA TRBV5-4 15 TGTGCCAGCAGCCCCAGACAGGGGGCGGGGGAGACCCAGTACTTC CASSPRQGAGETQYF
TRBJ1-5 NA NA TRBV6-5 15 TGTGCCAGCAGTTACAGGGGCAATAGCAATCAGCCCCAGCATTTT CASSYRGNSNQPQHF
TRBJ2-1 NA once TRBV20-1 11 TGCAGTGTTTCGATCCGAGGGGAGCAGTTCTTC CSVSIRGEQFF
TRBJ1-1 TRBD1 NA TRBV13 16 TGTGCCAGCAGCTTATATTATGGGGCAGGGGGCCCCAAAGCTTTCTTT CASSLYYGAGGPKAFF
TRBJ1-4 NA NA TRBV19 15 TGTGCCAGTAGTAGAGTTAGGGGGAATCATGAAAAACTGTTTTTT CASSRVRGNHEKLFF
TRBJ2-1 NA NA TRBV9 15 TGTGCCAGCAGTGCCCGGGACTTGACCTACAATGAGCAGTTCTTC CASSARDLTYNEQFF
TRBJ1-1 NA NA TRBV28 13 TGTGCCAGCAGTTTATACAGTGCAGCTGAAGCTTTCTTT CASSLYSAAEAFF
TRBJ1-1 NA NA TRBV12-5 18 TGTGCTAGTGGTTTGGTATCGGGCCCTGGAGGCCGACCCGTTAAGGCTTTCTTT CASGLVSGPGGRPVKAFF
TRBJ1-5 NA once TRBV2 14 TGTGCCAGCAGTGTCGGGATTAGCAATCAGCCCCAGCATTTT CASSVGISNQPQHF
TRBJ2-7 NA NA TRBV5-1 13 TGCGCCAGCAGCTTGAAGGGGCTCTACGAGCAGTACTTC CASSLKGLYEQYF
TRBJ2-2 NA NA TRBV7-7 14 TGTGCCAGCAGCTTGGGCCTTAACACCGGGGAGCTGTTTTTT CASSLGLNTGELFF
TRBJ1-2 NA NA TRBV14 15 TGTGCCAGCAGCCAAGCGTCAGGGGCTCCCTATGGCTACACCTTC CASSQASGAPYGYTF
TRBJ2-1 NA NA TRBV6-1 14 TGTGCCAGCAGTGCACTGAGCTCCTACAATGAGCAGTTCTTC CASSALSSYNEQFF
TRBJ2-1 TRBD2 NA TRBV15 15 TGTGCCACCAGCCCCGGGCGGGGGGGCCGGGATGAGCAGTTCTTC CATSPGRGGRDEQFF
TRBJ1-2 TRBD1 NA TRBV29-1 14 TGCAGCGTTGAAGAAGTAGCAGGGGGCAGTGGCTACACCTTC CSVEEVAGGSGYTF
TRBJ1-6 TRBD1 NA TRBV18 15 TGTGCCAGCTCACCGAGGACAGGGGAGAATTCACCCCTCCACTTT CASSPRTGENSPLHF
TRBJ1-5 NA NA TRBV6-6 14 TGTGCCACCTGGACACCGAATACCAATCAGCCCCAGCATTTT CATWTPNTNQPQHF
TRBJ1-5 TRBD1 once TRBV28 14 TGTGCCAGCAGGGAAGGGACAGGGGGCCAGCCCCAGCATTTT CASREGTGGQPQHF